Listed here are 24 T cell receptor beta chains from one sample, sequenced in a study of Tregs in tolerant kidney transplant recipients. Profiled with immunoSEQ multiplex PCR; TCRdb holds only in-frame clones, not every one. This sample has 92,000 or so clones, with approximately 94% found just once. Sequencing was carried out using CD8+ T cells from blood. The receptors were gathered from a human donor in good health.

This clone was observed a single time. The rearrangement links TRBV4-2 to TRBJ2-7; TRBD1 or TRBD2 may be the D gene (5 bases each). The V gene's germline CDR1 is LGHNA and CDR2 YNFKEQ. V gave up 0 bases and J gave up 3 bases, with 15 bases separating them. The CDR3 is made up of 16 amino acids. The CDR3 reads CASSQDQGDGNYEQYF. CDR3 sequence (DNA): TGTGCCAGCAGCCAAGATCAGGGTGACGGGAACTACGAGCAGTACTTC.

The CDR3 loop reads CASSQTSRITDTQYF. DNA of the CDR3: TGTGCCAGCAGTCAGACTAGCAGAATCACAGATACGCAGTATTTT. The chain joins TRBV6-1 to TRBJ2-3; TRBD2 agrees at 7 bases. The trim removed 5 bases at V and 2 bases at J, leaving 7 bases unmatched. Germline V CDR1 and CDR2: MNHNS, SASEGT. The CDR3 is made up of 15 amino acids.

The CDR3 bases are TGTGCCAGCAGTGAGGAGGGCCCTGAAGCTTTCTTT. It codes for CASSEEGPEAFF. The genes are TRBV2 and TRBJ1-1; no firm D call. V was trimmed by 3 bases and J by 6 bases, leaving 8 bases between them. Germline V lookup: CDR1 SNHLY, CDR2 FYNNEI. The CDR3 runs 12 residues.

The chain couples TRBV19 to TRBJ1-1; maybe TRBD1 (5 bases). The CDR3 has 13 residues. Trimming took 8 bases from V and 4 from J, leaving 14 bases between them. Germline V CDR1 and CDR2: LNHDA, SQIVND (reference sequence). In DNA, the CDR3 is TGTGCCAGTTGGCCAGGGAGGGGCACTGAAGCTTTCTTT. This sequence encodes CASWPGRGTEAFF.

The chain has TRBV5-1 and TRBJ2-7; tentative D call: TRBD1 (5 bases). The germline V and J ends were trimmed by 5 bases and 5 bases, with 17 bases remaining between them. Germline V gives CDR1 SGHRS, CDR2 YFSETQ. The CDR3 extends over 14 amino acids. The CDR3 loop reads CASSSLPGADEQYF. CDR3 nucleotide sequence: TGCGCCAGCAGTTCCCTGCCTGGGGCGGACGAGCAGTACTTC. Using reference TRBV5-1 and TRBJ2-7 for the parts outside the CDR3, the full variable domain is KAGVTQTPRYLIKTRGQQVTLSCSPISGHRSVSWYQQTPGQGLQFLFEYFSETQRNKGNFPGRFSGRQFSNSRSEMNVSTLELGDSALYLCASSSLPGADEQYFGPGTRLTVT.

The J gene is TRBJ2-7, the V gene TRBV5-6; 12 bases fit TRBD2. Germline V gene sequence: CDR1 SGHDT, CDR2 YYEEEE. CDR3 length equals 14 residues. After removal of 5 bases from V and 1 base from J, the junction contained 1 base not matched to a gene. Written as DNA, the CDR3 is TGTGCCAGCAGACTAGCGGGAGGTTCCTACGAGCAGTACTTC. It encodes CASRLAGGSYEQYF.

V is TRBV5-1 and J is TRBJ1-1; D not certain. CDR1 is SGHRS and CDR2 is YFSETQ in the germline V gene. The CDR3 covers 13 residues. V gave up 4 bases and J gave up 4 bases, with 11 bases separating them. CDR3 in amino acids: CASSRTGSTEAFF. DNA for the CDR3: TGCGCCAGCAGCCGTACCGGTAGCACTGAAGCTTTCTTT.

The V gene is TRBV29-1, the J gene TRBJ2-6; 9 bases align to TRBD1. Looked up from germline, CDR1 is SQVTM and CDR2 is ANQGSEA. V dropped 7 bases and J dropped 0; count of bases not matched to a gene: 7. The CDR3 contains 16 residues. CDR3 sequence (DNA): TGCAGCGCTTGGGACAGGGCCCCCTCTGGGGCCAACGTCCTGACTTTC. This gives the protein CSAWDRAPSGANVLTF.

This clone was detected only once. The chain uses TRBV6-1 and TRBJ2-7; D is perhaps TRBD1 (5 bases). This CDR3 has 13 amino acids. Germline assignment: CDR1 MNHNS and CDR2 SASEGT. The V end lost 2 bases, the J end lost 5 bases, and 10 bases lay between the germline ends. CDR3 in amino acids: CASSEQGADEQYF. The CDR3 coding sequence is TGTGCCAGCAGTGAACAGGGTGCGGACGAGCAGTACTTC.

This sequence joins TRBV2 and TRBJ1-3, with 8 positions matching TRBD1. Looked up from germline, CDR1 is SNHLY and CDR2 is FYNNEI. The CDR3 is 14 amino acids. The ends lost 8 bases at V and 4 bases at J; junction bases unmatched: 7. This CDR3 is CASDDRGSGNTIYF. The CDR3 nucleotides are TGTGCCAGCGATGACAGGGGTTCAGGAAACACCATATATTTT.

The chain combines TRBV29-1 with TRBJ2-2; the match to TRBD2 covers 10 bases. Germline values: CDR1 SQVTM, CDR2 ANQGSEA. Losses at the gene ends were 5 bases for V and 6 bases for J; bases not matched to a gene: 9. This CDR3 is built from 15 residues. The CDR3 DNA sequence: TGCAGCGTTCAGAAGCGGGAGGGCCGTCCCGGGGAGCTGTTTTTT. It specifies CSVQKREGRPGELFF.

For the CDR3, the DNA is TGCGCCAGCAGCCAAGCCCCCCCGGGGGCCTACAATGAGCAGTTCTTC. Amino acid sequence: CASSQAPPGAYNEQFF. The rearrangement uses TRBV4-1 and TRBJ2-1, with TRBD2 as a possible D gene (6 bases). V lost 1 base to trimming and J lost 2 bases, with 12 bases between them. CDR1 and CDR2 from the germline V gene are MGHRA and YSYEKL. There are 16 residues in the CDR3.

This chain joins TRBV30 and TRBJ2-7, with D uncertain. The CDR3 runs to 11 residues. Trimming left V 1 base short and J 8 bases short, with 9 bases between. Germline CDR1 and CDR2: GTSNPN and SVGIG (reference sequence). The CDR3: CAWSASTQQYF. Here the CDR3 DNA reads TGTGCCTGGAGTGCCTCGACCCAGCAGTACTTC.

This chain connects TRBV11-2 to TRBJ2-5, with D unresolved. The CDR3 runs 15 residues. Germline values: CDR1 SGHAT, CDR2 FQNNGV. V dropped 4 bases and J dropped 2 bases, with 14 bases sitting between them. The CDR3 spells CASSYRRASQETQYF. The CDR3 DNA reads as TGTGCCAGCAGCTACCGGCGAGCGTCACAAGAGACCCAGTACTTC.

The genes are TRBV27 and TRBJ2-3, with 8 bases fitting TRBD1. The V and J ends lost 3 bases and 3 bases, in that order; junction bases with no gene match: 8. This CDR3 is built from 16 residues. The germline CDR1 and CDR2 sequences are MNHEY and SMNVEV (reference sequence). CDR3 DNA sequence: TGTGCCAGCAGTTTTTCGACAGGGGAGTGGACAGATACGCAGTATTTT. Translating gives CASSFSTGEWTDTQYF.

The sample holds one count of this clone. V gene TRBV30 combines with J gene TRBJ2-6; TRBD1 agrees at 8 bases. The CDR3 runs 14 residues. Per the germline V gene, CDR1 is GTSNPN and CDR2 is SVGIG (reference sequence). The V and J ends lost 5 bases and 2 bases, in that order; junction bases with no gene match: 2. CDR3 residues: CAWGTGAGANVLTF. CDR3 bases: TGTGCCTGGGGGACAGGAGCTGGGGCCAACGTCCTGACTTTC.

The chain uses TRBV7-8 and TRBJ2-7, with D possibly being TRBD1 (6 bases). The CDR3 extends over 14 amino acids. V gave up 1 base and J gave up 2 bases, with 9 bases separating them. Germline values: CDR1 SGHVS, CDR2 FQNEAQ. The CDR3 region has the DNA TGTGCCAGCAGCTTAGGAGGGACAACCTACGAGCAGTACTTC. This sequence encodes CASSLGGTTYEQYF.

The chain links TRBV4-1 to TRBJ2-5; possible D gene TRBD1, 5 bases. Trimming shortened V by 2 bases and J by 3 bases, and 13 bases separated the two germline ends. CDR1 is MGHRA and CDR2 is YSYEKL in the germline V gene. The CDR3 totals 15 residues. This CDR3 is CASSQKTVTEETQYF. The CDR3 coding sequence is TGCGCCAGCAGCCAAAAGACGGTGACAGAAGAGACCCAGTACTTC.

This clone was detected only a few times. This chain joins TRBV29-1 and TRBJ1-1; D ambiguous. Deletions cut 6 bases from V and 8 bases from J, with 13 bases between. CDR1 is SQVTM, CDR2 ANQGSEA, per germline. CDR3 length: 11 amino acids. The CDR3 nucleotides read TGCAGCGTGCAGATGGCAGGAGAAGCTTTCTTT. Protein sequence: CSVQMAGEAFF. Looking up the rest from reference TRBV29-1 and TRBJ1-1 gives the full variable domain: SAVISQKPSRDICQRGTSLTIQCQVDSQVTMMFWYRQQPGQSLTLIATANQGSEATYESGFVIDKFPISRPNLTFSTLTVSNMSPEDSSIYLCSVQMAGEAFFGQGTRLTVV.

J is TRBJ1-1 and V is TRBV11-1, with 7 bases identical to TRBD1. Germline V gene sequence: CDR1 SGHAT, CDR2 FQDESV (reference sequence). CDR3 size: 15 residues. J gave up 6 bases and V 2 bases, and 9 bases lay outside the gene matches. CDR3 region: CASSLRTGRLPEAFF. The CDR3 DNA follows: TGTGCCAGCAGCTTACGGACAGGCCGTCTTCCTGAAGCTTTCTTT.

The V gene is TRBV6-1, the J gene TRBJ1-6; no definite D call. Germline CDR1 MNHNS, CDR2 SASEGT. Trimming removed 0 bases from V and 11 bases from J, with 11 bases in between. The CDR3 extends over 14 amino acids. CDR3 nucleotides: TGTGCCAGCAGTGAAGCACCGGACTTACCACCCCTCCACTTT. Amino acids: CASSEAPDLPPLHF.

The chain uses TRBV14 and TRBJ1-2; a weak D match, TRBD1 (6 bases). The CDR3 extends over 17 amino acids. CDR1 is SGHDN and CDR2 is FVKESK in the germline V gene. V lost 3 bases and J 4 bases, leaving 21 bases between the germline ends. CDR3 coding DNA: TGTGCCAGCAGCCAGTCTGGGGGGGGCGTTCTGAGCTATGGCTACACCTTC. It is translated as CASSQSGGGVLSYGYTF.

This chain connects TRBV12-5 to TRBJ2-1; TRBD2 matches 10 bases. The J segment lost 4 bases and the V segment lost 3 bases, leaving 6 bases of the junction unmatched. Germline V gene sequence: CDR1 LGHNT, CDR2 FRNRAP. This CDR3 contains 16 residues. The CDR3 nucleotides read TGTGCTAGTGGTTTATCCGGGACTAGCGTTTACAATGAGCAGTTCTTC. It specifies CASGLSGTSVYNEQFF.

V usage is TRBV29-1 and J usage is TRBJ2-1, with D perhaps TRBD1 or TRBD2 (5 bases each). Trimming took off 6 bases at V and 4 bases at J, with 10 bases between the two ends. CDR3 length: 12 amino acids. The germline gives CDR1 SQVTM, CDR2 ANQGSEA. The CDR3 DNA reads as TGCAGCGTCGGGACCATTTACAATGAGCAGTTCTTC. Translating it yields CSVGTIYNEQFF.